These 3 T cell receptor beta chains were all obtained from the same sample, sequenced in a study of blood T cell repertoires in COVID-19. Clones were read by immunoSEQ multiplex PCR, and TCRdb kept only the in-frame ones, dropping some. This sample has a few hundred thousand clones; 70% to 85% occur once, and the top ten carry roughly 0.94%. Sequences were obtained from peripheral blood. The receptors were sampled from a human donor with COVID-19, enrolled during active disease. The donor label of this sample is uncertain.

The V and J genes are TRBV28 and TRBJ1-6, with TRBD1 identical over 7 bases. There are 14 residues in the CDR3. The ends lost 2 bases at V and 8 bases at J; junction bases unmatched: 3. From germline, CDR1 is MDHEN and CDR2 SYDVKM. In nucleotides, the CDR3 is TGTGCCAGCAGTTTAGGGCAGGGGGATTCACCCCTCCACTTT. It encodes CASSLGQGDSPLHF.

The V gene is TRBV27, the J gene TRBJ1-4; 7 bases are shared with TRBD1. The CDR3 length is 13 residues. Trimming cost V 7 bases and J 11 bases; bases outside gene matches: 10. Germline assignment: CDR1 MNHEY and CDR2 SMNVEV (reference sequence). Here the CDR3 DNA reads TGTGCCAGCAAGGACAGGTCTAATGGGAAACTGTTTTTT. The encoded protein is CASKDRSNGKLFF.

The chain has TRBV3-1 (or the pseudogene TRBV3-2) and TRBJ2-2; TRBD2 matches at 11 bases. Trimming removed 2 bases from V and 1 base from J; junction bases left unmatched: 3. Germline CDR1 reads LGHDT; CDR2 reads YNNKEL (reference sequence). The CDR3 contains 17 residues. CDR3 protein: CASSQLLAGENTGELFF. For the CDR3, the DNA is TGTGCCAGCAGCCAATTACTAGCGGGAGAGAACACCGGGGAGCTGTTTTTT.